This paragraph reports one T cell receptor beta chain. Assay used: immunoSEQ multiplex PCR; TCRdb lists only in-frame clones, some missing. The profile shows some 120,000 clones, around four fifths of them singletons. Time point here: blood 2 weeks post-SBRT. This sample's treatment: 15 Gy SBRT to primary tumor, nephrectomy 4 weeks later. Clear cell pathology was present in this patient's renal cell carcinoma. Germline values: CDR1 SGHVS, CDR2 FNYEAQ. Trimming pared 4 bases from V and 8 bases from J, leaving 12 bases between. The CDR3 has 13 amino acids. This sample is drawn from a study of radiation and T cells in renal cell carcinoma.

This clonotype was obtained from a woman aged 60-75 years with renal cell carcinoma. The sample in question was blood, obtained from a patient whose treatment included radiotherapy and nephrectomy. The chain has TRBV7-6 and TRBJ2-1, with D tentatively TRBD1 or TRBD2 (6 bases each). CDR3 DNA: TGTGCCAGCAGCTCTAGGGGGGCAGATGAGCAGTTCTTC. Amino acids: CASSSRGADEQFF.